The clone carrying this T cell receptor (beta chain) was found a few times. With 0 bases removed from V and 8 bases from J, the gap between germline ends came to 12 bases. The CDR3 is 14 amino acids. CDR1 is SGDLS and CDR2 is YYNGEE in the germline V gene. The data were obtained in a study of T-cell memory formation after mild COVID-19. TCRdb analysed the 5' RACE reads with MiXCR anew, one entry per CDR3 protein. The data contain roughly 70,000 distinct CDR3 sequences, about a sixth of them singletons. This TCR was recovered from an adult woman who had mild COVID-19 (a few samples of this study predate the infection). Cell type and time point are not known. V is TRBV9 and J is TRBJ2-1; maybe TRBD1 (6 bases). Sequencing was carried out using PBMCs or a T cell subset sorted from them (not recorded which). CDR3 sequence (DNA): TGTGCCAGCAGCGTAGAAACAGGGTTGGATGAGCAGTTCTTC. Translated, it gives CASSVETGLDEQFF.